This TCR beta chain was sequenced for a study of neurological immune-mediated disorders. General observations from the study: HTLV-1-associated myelopathy had the most TCR clonal expansion, whereas multiple sclerosis had the least (lower than in healthy controls).

The cDNA came from 5'RACE, which used 10-nucleotide random UMIs. Sequencing runs each yielded over 170 million TCR-beta sequences from 15-18 subjects. TCRdb used MiXCR to reprocess the 5' RACE reads, holding one entry per CDR3 protein. In the table there are 20,000 or so distinct CDR3 sequences, approximately 7.3% of which are singletons. Sorted libraries used some 920,000 CD4+ or CD8+ T cells. The CDR3 is 14 amino acids. Germline V CDR1 and CDR2: MGHDK, SYGVNS. With 3 bases removed from V and 9 bases from J, the gap between germline ends came to 17 bases. This clonotype was detected many times. The target antigen is unknown.

V gene TRBV25-1 combines with J gene TRBJ1-2, with unresolved D. The sequence came from a woman aged 25 to 39 with HTLV-1-associated myelopathy (HAM/TSP). The sequenced sample was CD8+ T cells from blood. CDR3 amino acids: CASSDWQTKDRYTF. DNA of the CDR3: TGTGCCAGCAGTGATTGGCAGACCAAAGACCGCTACACCTTC.